The text below deals with one T cell receptor (beta chain). These data are taken from a study of T-cell memory formation after mild COVID-19. The authors produced TCR alpha and TCR beta cDNA libraries with sample barcodes and UMIs by 5'RACE using constant-segment primers. TCRdb redid the calling of the 5' RACE reads with MiXCR, one entry per CDR3 protein. The data show over 450,000 distinct CDR3 sequences, 20% seen once. The clonotype originates from an adult woman who had mild COVID-19 (a few samples of this study predate the infection). Cell type and time point are not known. Sequenced sample: PBMCs or a T cell subset sorted from them (not recorded which).

This CDR3 reads CSAGGQLGELFF. In DNA, the CDR3 is TGCAGTGCTGGCGGACAGCTCGGGGAGCTGTTTTTT. The rearrangement uses TRBV20-1 and TRBJ2-2; tentatively, D is TRBD1 (6 bases). With 5 bases removed from V and 7 bases from J, the gap between germline ends came to 11 bases. The CDR3 sequence is 12 residues long. Germline V gives CDR1 DFQATT, CDR2 SNEGSKA (reference sequence).